The table lists the clone carrying this T cell receptor beta chain with a count of one. The authors' processing: From reference gene primer amplification, estimates of nucleated cell counts were derived. Repertoires were generated with immunoSEQ multiplex PCR, while TCRdb's copy carries only in-frame clones and drops some. The DNA gave D and trimming, while V, J and clone size come from that table. This sample yields some 100,000 clones, of which approximately 86% are seen a single time; about 9.3% belongs to the top ten. CDR1 and CDR2 from the germline V gene are SGHNT and YYREEE (reference sequence). Trimming cost V 4 bases and J 9 bases, with 11 bases left between them. CDR3 length: 12 amino acids. These data are taken from a study of blood T cell repertoires in COVID-19. As for the study in general: Material from acute and convalescent COVID-19 was sourced from the United States, Italy and Spain. Sources were T cells, B-cell-depleted T cells, or PBMCs; the material itself was cDNA or gDNA.

The sequenced sample consisted of peripheral blood. This sequence was found in a man over 45 with acute or convalescent COVID-19. The V call is TRBV5-4, the J call TRBJ2-1; D may be TRBD2 (6 bases). CDR3 amino acids: CASSGGTPEQFF. CDR3 nucleotide sequence: TGTGCCAGCAGCGGCGGGACTCCTGAGCAGTTCTTC.